The source of this T cell receptor (beta chain) is a study of identical twins. This CDR3 contains 16 residues. Germline V lookup: CDR1 SGHAT, CDR2 FQNNGV. Trimming removed 3 bases at V and 3 bases at J, with 16 bases between. TCRdb reanalysed the 5' RACE reads using MiXCR and keeps one entry per CDR3 protein. The repertoire holds over 500,000 distinct CDR3 sequences, with 22% as singletons. Study results and limitations: Beta out-of-frame sequences displayed a weaker excess of sharing between twins.

This clonotype was found once. Its antigen is unknown. These sequences were also reported in another study, on T cells expressing NK-cell markers. That source reports: Also leading the CD3+CD56-NKG2C+ fraction in a few donors were these clonotypes. The HCMV specificity of the expanded NKG2C+ T cell clones stayed unresolved.

Sequencing was done on a sample of CD4+ T cells sorted from blood. The chain carries TRBV11-2 and TRBJ2-3; D is perhaps TRBD1 (7 bases). The clonotype originates from a woman between 18 and 30 years old in good health. The CDR3, as DNA: TGTGCCAGCAGCTTCGCCATAGCAGGGGGGACAGATACGCAGTATTTT. Amino acids: CASSFAIAGGTDTQYF. The full variable domain, rest sourced from reference TRBV11-2 and TRBJ2-3, is EAGVAQSPRYKIIEKRQSVAFWCNPISGHATLYWYQQILGQGPKLLIQFQNNGVVDDSQLPKDRFSAERLKGVDSTLKIQPAKLEDSAVYLCASSFAIAGGTDTQYFGPGTRLTVL.